Listed here is a single T cell receptor beta chain. Methods used by the authors: Amplification from reference gene primers served as the basis for estimated nucleated cell counts. Libraries were prepared by immunoSEQ multiplex PCR; TCRdb keeps only in-frame clonotypes and omits some of them. V and J calls and clone size follow that table, whereas D and trimming were derived from the DNA. Of about 300,000 clones in the sample, 90% were seen once. The CDR3 totals 14 residues. Germline V gene lookup returns CDR1 SGHRS and CDR2 YFSETQ. With 1 base removed from V and 5 bases from J, the gap between germline ends came to 12 bases. These data belong to a study of blood T cell repertoires in COVID-19. For the study at large: T cells, B-cell-depleted T cells, or PBMCs provided the cDNA or gDNA that served as material.

The specimen sequenced was PBMCs or T cells enriched from blood (not recorded which). J is TRBJ2-5 and V is TRBV5-1; D is perhaps TRBD1 (5 bases). The sequence came from a woman under 30 with acute COVID-19. The CDR3 is CASSLRGREETQYF. For the CDR3, the DNA is TGCGCCAGCAGCTTGAGGGGTAGAGAGGAGACCCAGTACTTC.